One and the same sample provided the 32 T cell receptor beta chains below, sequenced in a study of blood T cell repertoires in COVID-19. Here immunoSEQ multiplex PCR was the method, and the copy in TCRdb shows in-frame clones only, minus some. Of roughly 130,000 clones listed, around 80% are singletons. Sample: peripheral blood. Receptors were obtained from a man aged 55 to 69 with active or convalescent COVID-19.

The CDR3 protein is CASSYGNYGYTF. DNA of the CDR3: TGTGCCAGCAGTTACGGGAACTATGGCTACACCTTC. The chain joins TRBV12-3 or TRBV12-4 to TRBJ1-2; unclear D gene. V lost 4 bases to trimming and J lost 2 bases, with 5 bases between them. CDR3 length: 12 residues.

The CDR3 reads CASSLAGSEAFF. In DNA form, the CDR3 reads TGTGCCAGCAGCTTAGCGGGGTCTGAAGCTTTCTTT. The chain links TRBV13 to TRBJ1-1, with D unresolved. V was shortened by 1 base and J by 6 bases, with 6 bases between the two germline ends. Germline V lookup: CDR1 PRHDT, CDR2 FYEKMQ (reference sequence). The CDR3 consists of 12 residues.

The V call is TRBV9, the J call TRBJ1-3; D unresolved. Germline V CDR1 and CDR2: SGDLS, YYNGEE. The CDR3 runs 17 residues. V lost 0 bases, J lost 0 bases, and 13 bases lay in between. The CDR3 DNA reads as TGTGCCAGCAGCGTAGAGCCTATCCGGAGCTCTGGAAACACCATATATTTT. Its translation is CASSVEPIRSSGNTIYF. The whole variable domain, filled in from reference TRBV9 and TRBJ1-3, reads DSGVTQTPKHLITATGQRVTLRCSPRSGDLSVYWYQQSLDQGLQFLIQYYNGEERAKGNILERFSAQQFPDLHSELNLSSLELGDSALYFCASSVEPIRSSGNTIYFGEGSWLTVV.

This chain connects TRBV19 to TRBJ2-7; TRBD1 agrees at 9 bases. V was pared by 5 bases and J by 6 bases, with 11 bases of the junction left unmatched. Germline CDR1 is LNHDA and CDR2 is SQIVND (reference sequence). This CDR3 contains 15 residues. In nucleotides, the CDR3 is TGTGCCAGTAGTCCAACTACAGGGGGCCGTGGCGAGCAGTACTTC. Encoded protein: CASSPTTGGRGEQYF.

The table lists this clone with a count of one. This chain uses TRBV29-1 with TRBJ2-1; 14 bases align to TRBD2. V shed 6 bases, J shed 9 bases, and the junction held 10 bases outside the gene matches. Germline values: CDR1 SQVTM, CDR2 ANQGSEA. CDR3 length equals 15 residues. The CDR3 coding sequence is TGCAGCGTGGGGGGACTAGCGGGAGTATCCGCTGAGCAGTTCTTC. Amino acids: CSVGGLAGVSAEQFF.

The chain's CDR3 is CASSSIRLDTIYF. DNA of the CDR3: TGTGCCAGCAGCTCGATTCGGTTGGACACCATATATTTT. This chain links TRBV7-2 with TRBJ1-3; D remains unclear. The V end lost 4 bases, the J end lost 8 bases, and 12 bases lay between the germline ends. The CDR3 covers 13 residues. Looked up from germline, CDR1 is SGHTA and CDR2 is FQGNSA.

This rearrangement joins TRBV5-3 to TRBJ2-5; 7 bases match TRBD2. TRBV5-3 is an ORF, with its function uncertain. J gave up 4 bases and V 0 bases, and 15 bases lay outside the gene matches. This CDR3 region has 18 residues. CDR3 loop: CARSLARSGGGKIETQYF. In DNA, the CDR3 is TGTGCCAGAAGCTTGGCCCGCAGCGGCGGGGGTAAAATAGAGACCCAGTACTTC.

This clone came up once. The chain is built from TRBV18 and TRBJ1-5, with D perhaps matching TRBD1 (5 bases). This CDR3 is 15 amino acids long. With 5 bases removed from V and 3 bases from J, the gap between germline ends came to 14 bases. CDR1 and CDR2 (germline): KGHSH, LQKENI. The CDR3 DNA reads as TGTGCCAGCTCATTAGCAGGGAGGGACAATCAGCCCCAGCATTTT. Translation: CASSLAGRDNQPQHF.

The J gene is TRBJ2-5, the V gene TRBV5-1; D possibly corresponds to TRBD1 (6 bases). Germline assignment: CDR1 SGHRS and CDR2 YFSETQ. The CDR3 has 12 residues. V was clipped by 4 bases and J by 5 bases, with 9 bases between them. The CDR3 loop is CASSPRGETQYF. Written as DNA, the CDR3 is TGCGCCAGCAGCCCGAGGGGGGAGACCCAGTACTTC.

CDR3 bases: TGTGCCAGCAGCCAAGAGGGAGGTACGCAGTATTTT. It specifies CASSQEGGTQYF. The chain uses TRBV3-1 (or the pseudogene TRBV3-2) and TRBJ2-3; weak D call: TRBD2 (6 bases). V was cut by 0 bases and J by 8 bases, with 6 bases left in between. Germline CDR1 LGHDT, CDR2 YNNKEL (reference sequence). This CDR3 is 12 amino acids long.

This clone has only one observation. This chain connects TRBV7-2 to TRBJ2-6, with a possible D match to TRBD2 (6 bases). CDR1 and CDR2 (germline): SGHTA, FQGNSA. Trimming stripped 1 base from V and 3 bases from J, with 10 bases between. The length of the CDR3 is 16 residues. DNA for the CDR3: TGTGCCAGCAGCTTAGGCGGGACGGTTGGGGCCAACGTCCTGACTTTC. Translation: CASSLGGTVGANVLTF. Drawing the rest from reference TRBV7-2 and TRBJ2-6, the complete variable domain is GAGVSQSPSNKVTEKGKDVELRCDPISGHTALYWYRQSLGQGLEFLIYFQGNSAPDKSGLPSDRFSAERTGGSVSTLTIQRTQQEDSAVYLCASSLGGTVGANVLTFGAGSRLTVL.

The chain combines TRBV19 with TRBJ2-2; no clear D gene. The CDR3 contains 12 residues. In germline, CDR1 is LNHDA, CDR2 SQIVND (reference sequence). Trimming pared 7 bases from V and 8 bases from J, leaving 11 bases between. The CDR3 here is CASTPTSGELFF. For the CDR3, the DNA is TGTGCCAGTACCCCAACATCGGGGGAGCTGTTTTTT.

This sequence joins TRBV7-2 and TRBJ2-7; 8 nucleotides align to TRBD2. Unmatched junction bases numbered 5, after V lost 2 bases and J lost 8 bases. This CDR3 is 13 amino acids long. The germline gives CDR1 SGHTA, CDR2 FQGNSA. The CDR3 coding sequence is TGTGCCAGCAGCTTAAAGCGGGAGAGCCAGCAGTACTTC. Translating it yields CASSLKRESQQYF.

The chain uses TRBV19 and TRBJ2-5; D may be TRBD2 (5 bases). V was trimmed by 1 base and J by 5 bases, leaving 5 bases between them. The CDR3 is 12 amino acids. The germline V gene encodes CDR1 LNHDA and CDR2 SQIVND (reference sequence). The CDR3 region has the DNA TGTGCCAGTAGTATAGCGGGGGAGACCCAGTACTTC. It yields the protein CASSIAGETQYF. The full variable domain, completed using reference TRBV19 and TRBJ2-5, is DGGITQSPKYLFRKEGQNVTLSCEQNLNHDAMYWYRQDPGQGLRLIYYSQIVNDFQKGDIAEGYSVSREKKESFPLTVTSAQKNPTAFYLCASSIAGETQYFGPGTRLLVL.

The CDR3 loop reads CASSPGLAGINEQFF. CDR3 nucleotide sequence: TGCGCCAGCAGCCCGGGACTAGCGGGAATCAATGAGCAGTTCTTC. V is TRBV5-1 and J is TRBJ2-1, with 13 bases identical to TRBD2. Looked up from germline, CDR1 is SGHRS and CDR2 is YFSETQ. The CDR3 has 15 amino acids. Trimming took 4 bases from V and 6 from J; bases not matched to a gene: 4. The full variable domain, completed using reference TRBV5-1 and TRBJ2-1, is KAGVTQTPRYLIKTRGQQVTLSCSPISGHRSVSWYQQTPGQGLQFLFEYFSETQRNKGNFPGRFSGRQFSNSRSEMNVSTLELGDSALYLCASSPGLAGINEQFFGPGTRLTVL.

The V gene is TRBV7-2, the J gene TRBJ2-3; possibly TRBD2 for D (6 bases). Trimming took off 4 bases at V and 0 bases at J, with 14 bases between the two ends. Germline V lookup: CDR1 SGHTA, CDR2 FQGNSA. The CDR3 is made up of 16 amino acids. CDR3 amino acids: CASSSRLVLSTDTQYF. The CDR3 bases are TGTGCCAGCAGCTCCCGACTAGTCCTGAGCACAGATACGCAGTATTTT. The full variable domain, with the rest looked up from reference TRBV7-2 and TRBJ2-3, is GAGVSQSPSNKVTEKGKDVELRCDPISGHTALYWYRQSLGQGLEFLIYFQGNSAPDKSGLPSDRFSAERTGGSVSTLTIQRTQQEDSAVYLCASSSRLVLSTDTQYFGPGTRLTVL.

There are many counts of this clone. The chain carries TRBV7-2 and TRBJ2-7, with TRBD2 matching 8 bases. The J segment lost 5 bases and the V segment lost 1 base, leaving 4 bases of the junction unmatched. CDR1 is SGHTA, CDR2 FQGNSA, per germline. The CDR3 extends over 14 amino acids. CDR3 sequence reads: CASSLDAGGDEQYF. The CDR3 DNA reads TGTGCCAGCAGCTTAGACGCGGGAGGAGACGAGCAGTACTTC.

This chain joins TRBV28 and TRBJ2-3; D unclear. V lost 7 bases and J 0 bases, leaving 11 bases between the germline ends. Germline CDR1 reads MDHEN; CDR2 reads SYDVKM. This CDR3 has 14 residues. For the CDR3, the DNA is TGTGCCAGCAAGGCGGTCTCCAGCACAGATACGCAGTATTTT. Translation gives CASKAVSSTDTQYF.

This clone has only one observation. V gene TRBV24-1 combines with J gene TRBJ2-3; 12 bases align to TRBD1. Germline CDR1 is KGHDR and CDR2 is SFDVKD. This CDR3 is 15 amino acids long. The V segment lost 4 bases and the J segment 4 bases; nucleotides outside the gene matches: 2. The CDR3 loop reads CATSEGQGASDTQYF. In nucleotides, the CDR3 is TGTGCCACCAGTGAGGGACAGGGGGCGTCAGATACGCAGTATTTT.

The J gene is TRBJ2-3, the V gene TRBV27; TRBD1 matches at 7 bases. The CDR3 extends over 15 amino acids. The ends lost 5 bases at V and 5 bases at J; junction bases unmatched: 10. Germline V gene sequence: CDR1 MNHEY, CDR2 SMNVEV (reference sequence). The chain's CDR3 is CASSAIGTVGDTQYF. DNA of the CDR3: TGTGCCAGCAGTGCGATCGGGACAGTGGGAGATACGCAGTATTTT.

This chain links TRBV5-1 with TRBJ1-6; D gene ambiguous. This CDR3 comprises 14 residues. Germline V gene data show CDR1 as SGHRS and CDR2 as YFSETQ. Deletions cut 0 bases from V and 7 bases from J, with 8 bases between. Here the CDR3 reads CASSLEGRNSPLHF. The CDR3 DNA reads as TGCGCCAGCAGCTTGGAAGGGAGGAATTCACCCCTCCACTTT. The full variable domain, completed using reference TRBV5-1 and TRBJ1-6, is KAGVTQTPRYLIKTRGQQVTLSCSPISGHRSVSWYQQTPGQGLQFLFEYFSETQRNKGNFPGRFSGRQFSNSRSEMNVSTLELGDSALYLCASSLEGRNSPLHFGNGTRLTVT.

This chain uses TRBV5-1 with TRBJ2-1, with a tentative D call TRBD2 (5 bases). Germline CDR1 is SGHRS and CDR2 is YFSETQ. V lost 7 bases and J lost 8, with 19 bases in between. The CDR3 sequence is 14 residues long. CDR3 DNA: TGCGCCAGCTCCCTTATCGGGGAGTTCGATGAGCAGTTCTTC. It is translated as CASSLIGEFDEQFF.

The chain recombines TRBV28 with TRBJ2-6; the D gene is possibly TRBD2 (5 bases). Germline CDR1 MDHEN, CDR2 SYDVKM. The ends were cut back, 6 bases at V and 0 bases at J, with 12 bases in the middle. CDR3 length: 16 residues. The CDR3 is CASRKPRGSGANVLTF. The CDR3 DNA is TGTGCCAGCAGAAAGCCCCGGGGCTCTGGGGCCAACGTCCTGACTTTC.

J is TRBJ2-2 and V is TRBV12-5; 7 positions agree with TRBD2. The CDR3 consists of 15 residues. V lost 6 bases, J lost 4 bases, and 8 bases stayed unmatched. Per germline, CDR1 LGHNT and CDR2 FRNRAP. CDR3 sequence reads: CASGRGSMGTGELFF. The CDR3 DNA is TGTGCTAGTGGGCGGGGGTCTATGGGCACCGGGGAGCTGTTTTTT.

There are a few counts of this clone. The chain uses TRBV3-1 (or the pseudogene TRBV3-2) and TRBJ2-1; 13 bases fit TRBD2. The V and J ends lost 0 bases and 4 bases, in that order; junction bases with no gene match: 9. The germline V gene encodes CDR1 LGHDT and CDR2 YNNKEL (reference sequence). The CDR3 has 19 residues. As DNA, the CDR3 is TGTGCCAGCAGCCAAGAAGGAAGGTTGGGACTAGCGGGGTACAATGAGCAGTTCTTC. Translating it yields CASSQEGRLGLAGYNEQFF.

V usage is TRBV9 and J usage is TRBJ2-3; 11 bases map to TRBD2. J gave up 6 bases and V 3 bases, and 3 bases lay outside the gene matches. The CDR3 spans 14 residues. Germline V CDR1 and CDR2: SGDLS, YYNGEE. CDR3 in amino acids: CASSATSGMDTQYF. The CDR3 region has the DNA TGTGCCAGCAGCGCGACTAGCGGGATGGATACGCAGTATTTT.

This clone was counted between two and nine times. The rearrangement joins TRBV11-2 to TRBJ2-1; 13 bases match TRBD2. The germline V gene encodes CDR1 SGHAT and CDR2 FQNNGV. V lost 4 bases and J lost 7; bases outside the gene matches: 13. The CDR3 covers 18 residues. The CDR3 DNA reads TGTGCCAGCAGCTACCGGACTAGCGGGGGCCCCCTCATTAATGAGCAGTTCTTC. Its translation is CASSYRTSGGPLINEQFF. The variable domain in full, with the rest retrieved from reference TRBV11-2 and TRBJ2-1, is EAGVAQSPRYKIIEKRQSVAFWCNPISGHATLYWYQQILGQGPKLLIQFQNNGVVDDSQLPKDRFSAERLKGVDSTLKIQPAKLEDSAVYLCASSYRTSGGPLINEQFFGPGTRLTVL.

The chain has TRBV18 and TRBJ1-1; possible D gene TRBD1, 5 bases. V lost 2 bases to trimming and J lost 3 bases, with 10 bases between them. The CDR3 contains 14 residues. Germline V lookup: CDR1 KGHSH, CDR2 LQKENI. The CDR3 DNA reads TGTGCCAGCTCACCATATGGGGGGGACACTGAAGCTTTCTTT. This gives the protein CASSPYGGDTEAFF.

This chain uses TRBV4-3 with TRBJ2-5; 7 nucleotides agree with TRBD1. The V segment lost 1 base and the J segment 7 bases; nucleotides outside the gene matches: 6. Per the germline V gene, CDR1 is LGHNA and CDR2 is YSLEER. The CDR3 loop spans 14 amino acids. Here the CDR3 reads CASSQGGQSMTQYF. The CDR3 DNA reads TGCGCCAGCAGCCAAGGGGGACAGTCTATGACCCAGTACTTC.

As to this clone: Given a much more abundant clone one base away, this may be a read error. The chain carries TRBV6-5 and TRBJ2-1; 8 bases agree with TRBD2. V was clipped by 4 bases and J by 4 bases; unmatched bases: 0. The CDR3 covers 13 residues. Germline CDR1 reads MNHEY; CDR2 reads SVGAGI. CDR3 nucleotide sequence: TGTGCCAGCAGTTTAGCGGGATACAATGAGCAGTTCTTC. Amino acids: CASSLAGYNEQFF.

Here the CDR3 reads CASSLAPTSKSYTF. The CDR3 DNA reads TGTGCCAGCAGCTTGGCCCCGACTTCTAAAAGCTACACCTTC. This chain links TRBV5-6 with TRBJ1-2; no definite D call. The germline V and J ends were trimmed by 0 bases and 9 bases, with 15 bases remaining between them. The CDR3 runs 14 residues. Germline values: CDR1 SGHDT, CDR2 YYEEEE.

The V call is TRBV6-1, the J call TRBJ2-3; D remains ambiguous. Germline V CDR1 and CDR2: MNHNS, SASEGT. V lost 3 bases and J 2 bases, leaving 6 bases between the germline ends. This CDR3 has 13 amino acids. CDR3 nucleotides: TGTGCCAGCAGTGATCTCCTCACAGATACGCAGTATTTT. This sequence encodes CASSDLLTDTQYF.